These 25 T cell receptor beta chains share one sample of origin, sequenced in a study of blood T cells in healthy people across ages. Primed by a sample-barcoded 5' primer and a J-beta primer mix, a second PCR proceeded for 7 to 11 cycles. TCRdb processed the 5' RACE reads anew with MiXCR; each CDR3 protein has one entry. Of around 1.7 million distinct CDR3 sequences listed, under 30% are singletons. The sequenced sample consisted of blood. The origin of the receptors is a woman between 25 and 40 years old in good health.

This clonotype was detected a few times. This chain connects TRBV25-1 to TRBJ2-1; the D gene is possibly TRBD2 (5 bases). There are 11 residues in the CDR3. CDR1 and CDR2 (germline): MGHDK, SYGVNS. Trimming cost V 3 bases and J 9 bases, with 6 bases left between them. CDR3 coding DNA: TGTGCCAGCAGTGATGGGAGTGAGCAGTTCTTC. The encoded protein is CASSDGSEQFF.

The rearrangement uses TRBV7-6 and TRBJ2-3; 12 bases are a match to TRBD2. Germline CDR1 and CDR2: SGHVS and FNYEAQ. The CDR3 consists of 16 residues. J lost 7 bases, V lost 5 bases, and 10 bases had no gene match. The CDR3 DNA is TGTGCCAGCAGCCTTACTGCTAGCGGGAGGGCCCATACGCAGTATTTT. Translating it yields CASSLTASGRAHTQYF.

This clonotype has a handful of counts. This chain links TRBV6-2 or TRBV6-3 with TRBJ1-1; D not certain. Trimming pared 5 bases from V and 1 base from J, leaving 8 bases between. The CDR3 totals 13 residues. CDR1 is MNHEY, CDR2 SVGEGT, per germline. Here the CDR3 DNA reads TGTGCCAGCAGTACCCCCAAGAACACTGAAGCTTTCTTT. This sequence encodes CASSTPKNTEAFF.

This clonotype has only a few counts. The chain combines TRBV12-3 or TRBV12-4 with TRBJ2-1, with 8 positions matching TRBD1. The CDR3 runs 17 residues. Losses at the gene ends were 6 bases for V and 0 bases for J; bases not matched to a gene: 10. CDR3 residues: CASSPGSGGSSYNEQFF. CDR3 in DNA: TGTGCCAGCAGCCCGGGGTCAGGGGGCAGCTCCTACAATGAGCAGTTCTTC.

This clonotype was seen more than once but under ten times. J is TRBJ2-1 and V is TRBV29-1; a weak D match, TRBD2 (6 bases). The germline gives CDR1 SQVTM, CDR2 ANQGSEA. This CDR3 has 11 residues. V dropped 1 base and J dropped 8 bases, with 6 bases sitting between them. DNA for the CDR3: TGCAGCGTTGAAGGCGGGGATGAGCAGTTCTTC. Its translation is CSVEGGDEQFF.

This clonotype was observed a handful of times. The chain uses TRBV24-1 and TRBJ2-3; D tentatively reads TRBD1 or TRBD2 (5 bases each). V dropped 1 base and J dropped 8 bases, with 12 bases sitting between them. The CDR3 consists of 14 residues. Per germline, CDR1 KGHDR and CDR2 SFDVKD. As DNA, the CDR3 is TGTGCCACCAGTGATTTAGGGGACCGGGGTACGCAGTATTTT. It is translated as CATSDLGDRGTQYF.

Note on this clonotype: A single base separates this from a much larger clone, so it may be a read error. The gene calls are TRBV11-2 and TRBJ2-1; 11 bases match TRBD2. The CDR3 contains 15 residues. Germline V gives CDR1 SGHAT, CDR2 FQNNGV. Losses at the gene ends were 5 bases for V and 5 bases for J; bases not matched to a gene: 5. CDR3 residues: CASSVSGRADNEQFF. The CDR3 DNA sequence: TGTGCCAGCAGCGTTAGCGGGAGGGCCGACAATGAGCAGTTCTTC.

This clonotype has ten or more counts. The chain joins TRBV15 to TRBJ2-5, with D unresolved. Deletions cut 0 bases from V and 5 bases from J, with 13 bases between. The CDR3 contains 15 residues. CDR1 LNHNV and CDR2 YYDKDF come from the germline V gene (reference sequence). The CDR3 reads CATSRDPRSGETQYF. The CDR3 DNA reads TGTGCCACCAGCAGAGATCCACGGAGTGGGGAGACCCAGTACTTC.

This sequence joins TRBV20-1 and TRBJ2-5, with D possibly being TRBD2 (7 bases). The CDR3 has 17 amino acids. CDR1 is DFQATT and CDR2 is SNEGSKA in the germline V gene (reference sequence). V was clipped by 4 bases and J by 2 bases, with 23 bases between them. CDR3 coding DNA: TGCAGTGCTATGTATTACGGGGCGGGGGCCGCACAAGAGACCCAGTACTTC. Residues: CSAMYYGAGAAQETQYF.

This clonotype was seen ten or more times. This chain links TRBV20-1 with TRBJ2-4; 9 bases map to TRBD1. The length of the CDR3 is 15 residues. V trimming: 6 bases; J trimming: 1 base; junction bases outside the gene matches: 7. Germline V gene sequence: CDR1 DFQATT, CDR2 SNEGSKA (reference sequence). The CDR3 nucleotides read TGCAGTGCCCTGGACAGGGGAGAGGCCAAAAACATTCAGTACTTC. Its protein is CSALDRGEAKNIQYF.

This clonotype was counted once. This sequence joins TRBV5-5 and TRBJ1-2; D not resolved. The CDR3 extends over 14 amino acids. From germline, CDR1 is SGHKS and CDR2 YYEKEE (reference sequence). Trimming left V 5 bases short and J 4 bases short, with 15 bases between. CDR3 protein: CASRWTPGSYGYTF. Here the CDR3 DNA reads TGTGCCAGCAGGTGGACCCCTGGGAGCTATGGCTACACCTTC.

In this sample, this clonotype turned up many times. The chain combines TRBV7-2 with TRBJ2-5, with D tentatively TRBD1 or TRBD2 (5 bases each). The ends were cut back, 1 base at V and 1 base at J, with 7 bases in the middle. This CDR3 contains 14 residues. CDR1 is SGHTA and CDR2 is FQGNSA in the germline V gene. The CDR3 DNA reads as TGTGCCAGCAGCTTAGGTGGGGGCCAAGAGACCCAGTACTTC. It is translated as CASSLGGGQETQYF.

The J gene is TRBJ2-5, the V gene TRBV7-2, with a tentative D call TRBD2 (7 bases). The CDR3 is made up of 14 amino acids. The V gene lost 3 bases and the J gene lost 5 bases, with 13 bases spanning the gap. The germline V gene has CDR1 SGHTA and CDR2 FQGNSA. CDR3 nucleotides: TGTGCCAGCAGCTTTCGGGGGGCCGCGGAGACCCAGTACTTC. It specifies CASSFRGAAETQYF.

At least ten counts were recorded for this clonotype. V usage is TRBV12-5 and J usage is TRBJ2-7; D unresolved. The CDR3 extends over 15 amino acids. CDR1 is LGHNT, CDR2 FRNRAP, per germline. Trimming removed 9 bases at V and 4 bases at J, with 22 bases between. As DNA, the CDR3 is TGTGCTAGCTGCGATGGAGAAACCTTGTGGTACGAGCAGTACTTC. Translation gives CASCDGETLWYEQYF. Using reference TRBV12-5 and TRBJ2-7 for the parts outside the CDR3, the full variable domain is DARVTQTPRHKVTEMGQEVTMRCQPILGHNTVFWYRQTMMQGLELLAYFRNRAPLDDSGMPKDRFSAEMPDATLATLKIQPSEPRDSAVYFCASCDGETLWYEQYFGPGTRLTVT.

The chain links TRBV12-3 or TRBV12-4 to TRBJ1-2; maybe TRBD1 (5 bases). The CDR3 sequence is 14 residues long. V lost 1 base to trimming and J lost 7 bases, with 13 bases between them. The chain's CDR3 is CASSLETGRGGYTF. In nucleotides, the CDR3 is TGTGCCAGCAGTTTAGAAACGGGGAGGGGTGGCTACACCTTC.

The gene calls are TRBV20-1 and TRBJ2-3; D is perhaps TRBD2 (6 bases). Trimming left V 5 bases short and J 6 bases short, with 21 bases between. The CDR3 contains 15 residues. Per germline, CDR1 DFQATT and CDR2 SNEGSKA (reference sequence). The CDR3: CSADTTPAEGDTQYF. CDR3 nucleotides: TGCAGTGCTGATACTACGCCGGCGGAGGGGGATACGCAGTATTTT.

With respect to this clonotype: A much bigger clone sits one base away, suggesting this may be a read error. The V gene is TRBV27, the J gene TRBJ2-1; D perhaps matches TRBD2 (6 bases). The CDR3 has 14 amino acids. CDR1 and CDR2 (germline): MNHEY, SMNVEV (reference sequence). The CDR3 protein is CASSFLANYNKQFF. The CDR3 nucleotides are TGTGCCAGCAGTTTCCTAGCGAATTACAATAAGCAGTTCTTC.

In this sample, this clonotype turned up a few times. The chain carries TRBV20-1 and TRBJ2-3; D is possibly TRBD2 (5 bases). This CDR3 is 14 amino acids long. With 6 bases removed from V and 2 bases from J, the gap between germline ends came to 15 bases. Per the germline V gene, CDR1 is DFQATT and CDR2 is SNEGSKA (reference sequence). CDR3 protein: CSAAPGSDTDTQYF. The CDR3 nucleotides are TGCAGTGCCGCCCCGGGATCCGACACAGATACGCAGTATTTT.

The J gene is TRBJ2-5, the V gene TRBV7-2; D not resolved. The J call is in doubt because the DNA end fits TRBJ2-7 better. Germline CDR1 is SGHTA and CDR2 is FQGNSA. There are 14 residues in the CDR3. The CDR3 sequence is CASSLRRSVDEQYF. CDR3 nucleotide sequence: TGTGCCAGCAGCTTAAGACGGTCAGTGGACGAGCAGTACTTC.

This clonotype was counted ten times or more. The CDR3 reads CASSQDAGPSTDTQYF. The CDR3 region has the DNA TGCGCCAGCAGCCAAGATGCGGGGCCTAGCACAGATACGCAGTATTTT. J is TRBJ2-3 and V is TRBV4-3, with TRBD2 as a possible D gene (6 bases). The V end was cut by 0 bases, the J end by 0 bases, with 10 bases between. CDR1 and CDR2 (germline): LGHNA, YSLEER. This CDR3 spans 16 amino acids.

This clonotype was detected many times. V is TRBV29-1 and J is TRBJ2-3; TRBD2 is a possible D gene (7 bases). CDR3 length: 14 amino acids. V dropped 7 bases and J dropped 3 bases, with 17 bases sitting between them. The germline gives CDR1 SQVTM, CDR2 ANQGSEA. The DNA for the CDR3 is TGCAGCGCCCCTTTGGGGGGGCTGACAGATACGCAGTATTTT. It codes for CSAPLGGLTDTQYF.

At least ten counts were recorded for this clonotype. The V call is TRBV6-2 or TRBV6-3, the J call TRBJ2-5; TRBD2 matches 7 bases. Unmatched junction bases numbered 7, after V lost 7 bases and J lost 2 bases. Germline lookup yields CDR1 MNHEY and CDR2 SVGEGT. This CDR3 is 14 amino acids long. CDR3 amino acids: CASKRRGVQETQYF. CDR3 nucleotide sequence: TGTGCCAGCAAGCGACGGGGGGTTCAAGAGACCCAGTACTTC.

The chain has TRBV4-2 and TRBJ2-2, with 15 bases that match TRBD2. This CDR3 comprises 18 residues. V trimming: 4 bases; J trimming: 2 bases; junction bases outside the gene matches: 5. Looked up from germline, CDR1 is LGHNA and CDR2 is YNFKEQ. Written as DNA, the CDR3 is TGTGCCAGCAGCCGAGGACTAGCGGGGGGGCAAAACACCGGGGAGCTGTTTTTT. Amino acids: CASSRGLAGGQNTGELFF.

DNA of the CDR3: TGTGCCACCCTAGTGGGGGGCACTGAAGCTTTCTTT. As protein: CATLVGGTEAFF. The chain carries TRBV19 and TRBJ1-1, with TRBD1 as a possible D gene (5 bases). The CDR3 consists of 12 residues. Per the germline V gene, CDR1 is LNHDA and CDR2 is SQIVND (reference sequence). V lost 10 bases and J 4 bases, leaving 13 bases between the germline ends.

A few counts support this clonotype. V is TRBV5-6 and J is TRBJ2-5; 7 bases align to TRBD2. The CDR3 is 16 amino acids. V lost 4 bases to trimming and J lost 5 bases; unmatched junction nucleotides: 14. Germline CDR1 reads SGHDT; CDR2 reads YYEEEE. CDR3 nucleotides: TGTGCCAGCAGCGATAAGAAGCGGGGAGGCGCGGAGACCCAGTACTTC. This encodes CASSDKKRGGAETQYF.